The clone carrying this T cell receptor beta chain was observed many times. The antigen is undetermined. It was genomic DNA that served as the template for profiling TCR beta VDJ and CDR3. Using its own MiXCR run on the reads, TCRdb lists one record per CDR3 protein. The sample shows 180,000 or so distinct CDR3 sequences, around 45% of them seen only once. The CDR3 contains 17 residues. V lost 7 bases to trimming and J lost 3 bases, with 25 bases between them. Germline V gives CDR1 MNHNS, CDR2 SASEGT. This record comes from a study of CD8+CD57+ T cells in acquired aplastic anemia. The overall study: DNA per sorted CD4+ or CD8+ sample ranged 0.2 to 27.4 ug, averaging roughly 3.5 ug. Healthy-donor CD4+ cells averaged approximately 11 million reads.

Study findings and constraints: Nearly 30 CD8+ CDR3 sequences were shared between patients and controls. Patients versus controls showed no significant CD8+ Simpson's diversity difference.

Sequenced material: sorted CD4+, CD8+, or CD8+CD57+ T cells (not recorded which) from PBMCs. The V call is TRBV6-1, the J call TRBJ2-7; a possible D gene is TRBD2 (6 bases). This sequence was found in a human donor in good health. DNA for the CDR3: TGTGCCAGCACCCGCCTCTCTGAGGGATTCGGGAGCTACGAGCAGTACTTC. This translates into CASTRLSEGFGSYEQYF.